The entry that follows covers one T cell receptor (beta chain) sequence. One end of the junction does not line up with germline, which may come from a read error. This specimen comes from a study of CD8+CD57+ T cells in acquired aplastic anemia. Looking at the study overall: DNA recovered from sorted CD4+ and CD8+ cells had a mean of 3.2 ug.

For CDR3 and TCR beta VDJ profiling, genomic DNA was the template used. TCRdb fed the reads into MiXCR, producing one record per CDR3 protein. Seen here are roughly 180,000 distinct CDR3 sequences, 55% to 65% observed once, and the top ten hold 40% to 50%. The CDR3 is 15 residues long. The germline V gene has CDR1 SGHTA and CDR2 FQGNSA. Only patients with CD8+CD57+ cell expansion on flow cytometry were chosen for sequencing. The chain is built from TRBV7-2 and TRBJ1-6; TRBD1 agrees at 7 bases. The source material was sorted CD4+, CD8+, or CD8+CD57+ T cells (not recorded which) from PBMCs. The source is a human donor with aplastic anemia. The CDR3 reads CASSQGPGQNSPLHF. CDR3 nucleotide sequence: TGCGCCAGCAGCCAAGGCCCGGGACAGAATTCACCCCTCCACTTT.